This TCR beta chain is from a study of cytomegalovirus exposure and HLA in healthy donors. Amplification used 60 Vbeta primers and 13 Jbeta primers. The protocol was immunoSEQ multiplex PCR, while the TCRdb copy is restricted to in-frame clones and leaves out a portion. This sample has around 170,000 clones, with roughly 84% found just once. Germline lookup yields CDR1 SGHAT and CDR2 FQNNGV. V was cut by 3 bases and J by 3 bases, with 27 bases left in between. This CDR3 is built from 19 residues. Sequencing was done on a sample of PBMCs. The TCR originated in a woman in her fifties or sixties in good health and CMV-seropositive. The chain has TRBV11-2 and TRBJ2-7; D is possibly TRBD1 (6 bases). CDR3 amino acids: CASSFTTGKVVFFLYEQYF. CDR3 bases: TGTGCCAGCAGCTTTACGACAGGTAAGGTAGTTTTTTTTCTCTACGAGCAGTACTTC.